This T cell receptor beta chain was observed in a study of cytomegalovirus exposure and HLA in healthy donors. Some clones are missing from TCRdb's copy, which holds only in-frame ones; the method was immunoSEQ multiplex PCR. The data show under 250,000 clones, with roughly 84% seen just once and around 12% held by the top ten. There are 17 residues in the CDR3. The V and J ends lost 4 bases and 5 bases, in that order; junction bases with no gene match: 16. Per the germline V gene, CDR1 is SGHTA and CDR2 is FQGNSA. The source material was PBMCs. This TCR was sampled from a young man in good health and CMV-seropositive. The rearrangement uses TRBV7-2 and TRBJ1-2; 7 bases line up with TRBD1. Here the CDR3 DNA reads TGTGCCAGCAGCTCGAGCGGGGTCGGGACAGTATTTTATGGCTACACCTTC. Its translation: CASSSSGVGTVFYGYTF.